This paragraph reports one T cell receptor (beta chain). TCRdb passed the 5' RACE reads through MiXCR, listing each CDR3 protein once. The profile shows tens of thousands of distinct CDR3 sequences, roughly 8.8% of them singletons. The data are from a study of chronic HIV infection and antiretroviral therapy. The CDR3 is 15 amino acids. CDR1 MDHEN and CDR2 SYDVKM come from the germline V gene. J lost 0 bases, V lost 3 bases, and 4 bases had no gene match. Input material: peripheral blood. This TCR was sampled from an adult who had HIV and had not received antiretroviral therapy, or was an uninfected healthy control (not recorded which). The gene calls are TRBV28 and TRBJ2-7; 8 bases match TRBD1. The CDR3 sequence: CASSLGTGSSYEQYF. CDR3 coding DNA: TGTGCCAGCAGTTTGGGGACAGGCAGCTCCTACGAGCAGTACTTC.